Listed below are T cell receptor beta chains from one sample, sequenced in a study of blood T cells in healthy people across ages. TCRdb ran MiXCR on the 5' RACE reads and lists one entry per CDR3 protein. The profile shows about 670,000 distinct CDR3 sequences, 35% to 50% of them singletons. Sequenced material: blood. The receptor set was obtained from a man older than 75 in good health. Each CDR3 is given with its conserved first and last residue. D genes are given only for firm matches. Only some rows state a clone size, as once, few, many or a class for expanded clones.

D	size	V	J	DNA	CDR3
TRBD2	once	TRBV19	TRBJ2-3	TGTGCCAGTAGTATTAATTACGGGGGGGTCTCAGATACGCAGTATTTT	CASSINYGGVSDTQYF
TRBD2	few	TRBV27	TRBJ2-1	TGTGCCAGCGGCTTCCTGATTGCTAGCGGGATCGGGGATGAGCAGTTCTTC	CASGFLIASGIGDEQFF
TRBD1	few	TRBV6-5	TRBJ2-5	TGTGCCAGCAGTTACCGCGGGACAGGGGGCGCGGAGACCCAGTACTTC	CASSYRGTGGAETQYF
TRBD1	-	TRBV29-1	TRBJ1-6	TGCAGCGTTGGGGGGGGGACAGGAGCTTTTAATTCACCCCTCCACTTT	CSVGGGTGAFNSPLHF
-	-	TRBV5-1	TRBJ1-2	TGCGCCAGCAGCCCCGAAAACCAGGGGTTCTATGGCTACACCTTC	CASSPENQGFYGYTF
TRBD1	-	TRBV4-3	TRBJ1-6	TGCGCCAGCAGCCTAGTTAGACAGGGGACTGGATCACCCCTCCACTTT	CASSLVRQGTGSPLHF
-	-	TRBV9	TRBJ2-2	TGTGCCAGCAGCGTAGCTGGACCAGCGGGGGAGCTGTTTTTT	CASSVAGPAGELFF
TRBD1	-	TRBV11-3	TRBJ2-1	TGTGCCAGCAGCTCAATGGCCGGGACAGGGTTCGATGAGCAGTTCTTC	CASSSMAGTGFDEQFF
-	few	TRBV6-2/TRBV6-3	TRBJ2-2	TGTGCCAGCAGTTACTCTTCATGGGACACCGGGGAGCTGTTTTTT	CASSYSSWDTGELFF
-	-	TRBV5-1	TRBJ2-1	TGCGCCAGCAGCTTGGCCAGCGGAGCCTACAATGAGCAGTTCTTC	CASSLASGAYNEQFF
-	few	TRBV20-1	TRBJ2-5	TGCAGTGCTAGAGATCTGAAGGGAGTGGCTAGAGGGCAGACCCAGTACTTC	CSARDLKGVARGQTQYF
-	few	TRBV6-2/TRBV6-3	TRBJ2-6	TGTGCCAGCAGTTACTCGACTAGGAGGGGATCTGGGGCCAACGTCCTGACTTTC	CASSYSTRRGSGANVLTF
-	-	TRBV5-1	TRBJ1-1	TGCGCCAGCAGCTTGGAAGGACCCATGAACACTGAAGCTTTCTTT	CASSLEGPMNTEAFF
TRBD1	-	TRBV4-2	TRBJ2-5	TGTGCCAGCAGCCAAGAAGAACAGGGGGCTAGGGAGACCCAGTACTTC	CASSQEEQGARETQYF
TRBD2	-	TRBV30	TRBJ2-3	TGTGCCTGGAGATCTGGGGGGGCAGATACGCAGTATTTT	CAWRSGGADTQYF
-	-	TRBV20-1	TRBJ1-2	TGCAGTGCTAGAGACCCGAAGTTCGGCTACACCTTC	CSARDPKFGYTF
-	-	TRBV7-2	TRBJ1-1	TGTGCCAGCAGCGTAGTAAATGGGGCTGAAGCTTTCTTT	CASSVVNGAEAFF
-	many	TRBV25-1	TRBJ1-6	TGTGCCAGTCAGTTCGTATCCAATAATTCACCCCTCCACTTT	CASQFVSNNSPLHF
-	-	TRBV20-1	TRBJ1-4	TGCAGTGCTGCGACAGCAACTAATGAAAAACTGTTTTTT	CSAATATNEKLFF
TRBD1	few	TRBV15	TRBJ2-7	TGTGCCACCAGCAGCCAGACCCGGACAGGGAACTACGAGCAGTACTTC	CATSSQTRTGNYEQYF
TRBD2	-	TRBV2	TRBJ2-5	TGTGCCAGCAAGATAGGGACTAGCGGGAGGGCCGTCCAGTACTTC	CASKIGTSGRAVQYF
TRBD1	-	TRBV28	TRBJ1-2	TGTGCCAGCAGCCTACACGGGACAGGGGATTATGGCTACACCTTC	CASSLHGTGDYGYTF
-	many	TRBV4-2	TRBJ2-5	TGTGCCAGCAGCCAAAGTCCCCAGCGGAACCAAGAGACCCAGTACTTC	CASSQSPQRNQETQYF
TRBD1	-	TRBV6-2/TRBV6-3	TRBJ2-7	TGTGCCAGCAGTTACTATCGGACAGGGGGCACCTACGAGCAGTACTTC	CASSYYRTGGTYEQYF